The T cell receptor (beta chain) under discussion was sequenced for a study of cytomegalovirus exposure and HLA in healthy donors. Study-wide context: HLA-typed donors contributed some 77 million unique TCRs, which were held in an early data release.

The study's findings and limits: While the bulk of TCR sequences proved rare, some public TCRs turned up in many donors. Apart from CMV serostatus, no immune exposure information was available. The number of N-insertions in an Asian-associated ancestry cluster was reportedly below the roughly 660-donor mean in a later analysis.

The PCR ran on 60 Vbeta and 13 Jbeta primers. TCRdb's copy holds only in-frame clones and misses some; the assay was immunoSEQ multiplex PCR. The sample has hundreds of clones; more than 50% are singletons. This CDR3 region has 15 residues. From germline, CDR1 is MDHEN and CDR2 SYDVKM. V was clipped by 4 bases and J by 2 bases, with 15 bases between them. Turning to this clone: The antigen is undetermined.

This clonotype was sampled from a man aged 35-49 years in good health and CMV-seronegative. The sequenced material came from PBMCs. The V and J genes are TRBV28 and TRBJ2-7; D unclear. This CDR3 reads CASSSMGSPTYEQYF. The CDR3, as DNA: TGTGCCAGCAGTTCGATGGGCTCTCCGACCTACGAGCAGTACTTC.